These T cell receptor beta chains were read from a single sample in a study of Ad26.COV2.S vaccination and SARS-CoV-2 variants. The data were produced by immunoSEQ multiplex PCR, yet TCRdb's version contains in-frame clones alone and is incomplete. Here the sample spans 200,000 to 250,000 clones, approximately 87% being singletons. The source material was peripheral blood, sampled in a trial of Ad26.COV2.S vaccine versus placebo. The receptors come from a person aged 18-60 years who received the Ad26.COV2.S COVID-19 vaccine or a placebo. Both conserved end residues are part of each CDR3. D genes are given only for firm matches. A row's size may be missing; if present it is once, few, many or a size class.

V,size,length,J,D,CDR3,DNA
TRBV7-2,.,15,TRBJ2-5,.,CASSPGVGVGETQYF,TGTGCCAGCAGCCCCGGGGTGGGGGTAGGTGAGACCCAGTACTTC
TRBV6-2/TRBV6-3,.,15,TRBJ1-2,TRBD1,CASSYGDRASYGYTF,TGTGCCAGCAGTTACGGGGACAGGGCATCCTATGGCTACACCTTC
TRBV30,.,12,TRBJ1-2,.,CAWSSANYGYTF,TGTGCCTGGAGTAGTGCTAACTATGGCTACACCTTC
TRBV19,.,19,TRBJ2-2,.,CASSIARDGSLPPTGELFF,TGTGCCAGTAGTATAGCCCGGGACGGGAGTCTACCGCCCACCGGGGAGCTGTTTTTT
TRBV30,.,14,TRBJ2-5,TRBD2,CAWSKGLAEETQYF,TGTGCCTGGAGCAAAGGACTAGCGGAAGAGACCCAGTACTTC
TRBV7-8,.,15,TRBJ1-1,.,CASSLWSGGNTEAFF,TGTGCCAGCAGCTTATGGTCTGGGGGGAACACTGAAGCTTTCTTT
TRBV29-1,.,14,TRBJ1-1,.,CSVDLRGLNTEAFF,TGCAGCGTTGATTTGCGGGGGCTTAACACTGAAGCTTTCTTT
TRBV7-2,.,12,TRBJ2-3,.,CASSSWGGTQYF,TGTGCCAGCAGTTCATGGGGTGGTACGCAGTATTTT
TRBV5-1,once,15,TRBJ1-3,.,CASSIDDYSGNTIYF,TGCGCCAGCAGCATCGACGACTACTCAGGAAACACCATATATTTT
TRBV7-9,.,14,TRBJ2-7,.,CASSGTGGTYEQYF,TGTGCCAGCAGCGGAACCGGCGGAACCTACGAGCAGTACTTC
TRBV5-1,.,13,TRBJ1-1,.,CASGRQANTEAFF,TGCGCCAGCGGTAGACAGGCGAACACTGAAGCTTTCTTT
TRBV18,.,16,TRBJ1-3,.,CASSLSDMNSGNTIYF,TGTGCCAGCTCACTCAGCGACATGAACTCTGGAAACACCATATATTTT
TRBV7-2,.,14,TRBJ2-7,TRBD1,CASSLGDRPYEQYF,TGTGCCAGCAGCTTAGGGGACAGGCCCTACGAGCAGTACTTC
TRBV6-5,.,14,TRBJ2-2,TRBD1,CASSSRQGPGELFF,TGTGCCAGCAGTTCCCGACAGGGGCCCGGGGAGCTGTTTTTT
TRBV19,.,14,TRBJ2-5,.,CASSVGPGRETQYF,TGTGCCAGTAGTGTCGGGCCCGGTCGGGAGACCCAGTACTTC
TRBV10-3,.,17,TRBJ2-3,TRBD2,CAISESIGLAGTDTQYF,TGTGCCATCAGTGAGTCAATAGGACTAGCGGGCACAGATACGCAGTATTTT
TRBV4-1,.,17,TRBJ1-3,TRBD1,CASSQFNRGSSGNTIYF,TGCGCCAGCAGCCAGTTTAACAGGGGAAGCTCTGGAAACACCATATATTTT
TRBV27,.,11,TRBJ1-1,.,CASSPDTEAFF,TGTGCCAGCAGCCCAGACACTGAAGCTTTCTTT